The 30 T cell receptor beta chains reported below all come from one sample, sequenced in a study of response to subunit inactivated influenza vaccine (dated by TCRdb to the late 2010s). Library prep was done by RT-PCR. Sequencer: Illumina HiSeq 2500. The raw public reads went through TCRdb reprocessing: fastp at Q25, MiXCR clone calling, in-frame beta chains kept. Under each unique CDR3 protein, matching rows form one entry showing the most common genes and DNA. This sample lists about 700,000 distinct CDR3 sequences; around 14% were detected once. Clones ranked in the top ten supply roughly 6.4% of the sample. The material was PBMCs from blood, obtained 14 to 15 days before vaccination. Source of these receptors: a man aged 45 to 65 who received an inactivated influenza vaccine. Donor details come from another sample of the same person, matched by shared clones.

The V gene is TRBV7-9, the J gene TRBJ2-5, with a tentative D call TRBD1 (5 bases). Per the germline V gene, CDR1 is SEHNR and CDR2 is FQNEAQ (reference sequence). The CDR3 consists of 14 residues. The ends were cut back, 3 bases at V and 7 bases at J, with 15 bases in the middle. The CDR3 DNA follows: TGTGCCAGCAGCTTGGAACAGGTCAGGGCGACCCAGTACTTC. Translated: CASSLEQVRATQYF.

This clonotype came up a few times. The chain recombines TRBV6-2 or TRBV6-3 with TRBJ1-5; 8 bases are shared with TRBD1. With 10 bases clipped from V and 5 bases from J, the junction kept 7 bases outside the gene matches. The CDR3 sequence is 13 residues long. The germline gives CDR1 MNHEY, CDR2 SVGEGT. In DNA, the CDR3 is TGTGCCACTGCGGACAGGGATCATCAGCCCCAGCATTTT. It specifies CATADRDHQPQHF.

This clonotype was detected only once. An end of the junction differs from the germline gene, which may be a read error. The CDR3 nucleotides read TGTGCCAGCAGCCATGGCCGGGACCCAGGGGGCTACAATGAGAAGTTCTTC. Translating it yields CASSHGRDPGGYNEKFF. The rearrangement joins TRBV14 to TRBJ2-1; 8 positions agree with TRBD1. Germline CDR1 is SGHDN and CDR2 is FVKESK. The CDR3 has 17 residues.

This clonotype has just a few counts. The chain couples TRBV7-9 to TRBJ1-1, with unresolved D. Germline V gene lookup returns CDR1 SEHNR and CDR2 FQNEAQ (reference sequence). This CDR3 contains 16 residues. V lost 3 bases to trimming and J lost 0 bases, with 14 bases between them. This CDR3 is CASSLGALFMNTEAFF. In DNA, the CDR3 is TGTGCCAGCAGCTTGGGAGCTTTGTTCATGAACACTGAAGCTTTCTTT.

In this sample, this clonotype turned up a few times. This chain joins TRBV3-1 and TRBJ2-2; the D is unclear. This CDR3 contains 19 residues. V lost 0 bases to trimming and J lost 2 bases, with 19 bases between them. Per germline, CDR1 LGHDT and CDR2 YNNKEL (reference sequence). The CDR3 reads CASSQDPANPGRNTGELFF. The CDR3 nucleotides read TGTGCCAGCAGCCAAGATCCGGCAAACCCAGGACGAAACACCGGGGAGCTGTTTTTT. Full variable domain (remainder filled in from reference TRBV3-1 and TRBJ2-2): DTAVSQTPKYLVTQMGNDKSIKCEQNLGHDTMYWYKQDSKKFLKIMFSYNNKELIINETVPNRFSPKSPDKAHLNLHINSLELGDSAVYFCASSQDPANPGRNTGELFFGEGSRLTVL.

This clonotype was observed a single time. The chain recombines TRBV12-3 or TRBV12-4 with TRBJ2-5; no clear D gene. Trimming pared 4 bases from V and 5 bases from J, leaving 8 bases between. CDR3 length: 12 amino acids. CDR3 DNA: TGTGCCAGCAGTTGGAATGGGGAGACCCAGTACTTC. It codes for CASSWNGETQYF.

This clonotype appeared many times. The rearrangement links TRBV7-2 to TRBJ2-3; no reliable D call. The germline CDR1 and CDR2 sequences are SGHTA and FQGNSA. Trimming stripped 0 bases from V and 6 bases from J, with 13 bases between. The CDR3 sequence is 15 residues long. The CDR3 DNA follows: TGTGCCAGCAGCTTAGCCAAAGGGTATGGCGATACGCAGTATTTT. It is translated as CASSLAKGYGDTQYF.

This clonotype was seen only a few times. The chain carries TRBV30 and TRBJ2-3; D may correspond to TRBD1 or TRBD2 (6 bases each). Germline V gene lookup returns CDR1 GTSNPN and CDR2 SVGIG (reference sequence). V was pared by 3 bases and J by 7 bases, with 11 bases between. The CDR3 runs 12 residues. CDR3 sequence: CAWSSGANTQYF. The CDR3 DNA follows: TGTGCCTGGAGCTCGGGGGCGAATACGCAGTATTTT.

This clonotype was recorded a few times. The J gene is TRBJ1-6, the V gene TRBV20-1, with D possibly TRBD1 on 5 matching bases. The CDR3 consists of 15 residues. The V gene lost 3 bases and the J gene lost 0 bases, with 9 bases spanning the gap. CDR1 DFQATT and CDR2 SNEGSKA come from the germline V gene (reference sequence). CDR3 coding DNA: TGCAGTGCTAGGGCAGGGAGCTCCTATAATTCACCCCTCCACTTT. Amino acid sequence: CSARAGSSYNSPLHF.

This clonotype was observed a single time. CDR3: CSVEQGAVTDTQYF. As DNA, the CDR3 is TGCAGCGTTGAACAGGGTGCGGTAACAGATACGCAGTATTTT. The genes are TRBV29-1 and TRBJ2-3; a possible D gene is TRBD1 (5 bases). The CDR3 has 14 residues. Trimming took off 2 bases at V and 3 bases at J, with 12 bases between the two ends. In germline, CDR1 is SQVTM, CDR2 ANQGSEA.

The V and J genes are TRBV10-3 and TRBJ2-1, with 10 bases lining up with TRBD2. CDR3 length: 15 residues. The germline gives CDR1 ENHRY, CDR2 SYGVKD. V was clipped by 4 bases and J by 5 bases; unmatched bases: 5. The CDR3, as DNA: TGTGCCATCAGTGGGCTAGCGGGAGTGAACAATGAGCAGTTCTTC. It encodes CAISGLAGVNNEQFF.

In this sample, this clonotype turned up many times. J is TRBJ1-6 and V is TRBV12-3 or TRBV12-4, with TRBD1 matching over 8 bases. V shed 6 bases, J shed 7 bases, and the junction held 8 bases outside the gene matches. This CDR3 contains 15 residues. CDR3 sequence reads: CASRSQGALNSPLHF. The DNA for the CDR3 is TGTGCCAGCAGATCTCAGGGGGCTCTCAATTCACCCCTCCACTTT.

The table lists this clonotype with a few counts. The genes are TRBV5-1 and TRBJ2-1, with 8 bases fitting TRBD2. J lost 7 bases, V lost 0 bases, and 6 bases had no gene match. CDR3 size: 15 residues. Germline V gene lookup returns CDR1 SGHRS and CDR2 YFSETQ. CDR3 DNA sequence: TGCGCCAGCAGCTTGGTGAGCGGGAGTGCGAATGAGCAGTTCTTC. Amino acid sequence: CASSLVSGSANEQFF.

The chain combines TRBV15 with TRBJ1-1, with D possibly matching TRBD1 (6 bases). The CDR3 is 13 residues long. The germline V gene encodes CDR1 LNHNV and CDR2 YYDKDF (reference sequence). V shed 5 bases and J shed 0 bases, with 7 bases lying between them. The CDR3: CATSWTVNTEAFF. The CDR3 DNA sequence: TGTGCCACCAGCTGGACAGTGAACACTGAAGCTTTCTTT.

A few counts support this clonotype. This rearrangement joins TRBV7-2 to TRBJ2-2, with D possibly matching TRBD1 (6 bases). Trimming removed 1 base at V and 5 bases at J, with 14 bases between. This CDR3 is built from 16 residues. Germline CDR1 is SGHTA and CDR2 is FQGNSA. The CDR3 sequence is CASSLGGTRRTGELFF. The CDR3 DNA follows: TGTGCCAGCAGCTTAGGAGGGACACGGCGGACCGGGGAGCTGTTTTTT.

This rearrangement joins TRBV28 to TRBJ2-7; 7 bases line up with TRBD1. Germline V lookup: CDR1 MDHEN, CDR2 SYDVKM. V dropped 6 bases and J dropped 4; count of bases not matched to a gene: 12. CDR3 length equals 15 residues. Written as DNA, the CDR3 is TGTGCCAGCAGCCGGACCCGACAGGGAAGGTACGAGCAGTACTTC. Translated: CASSRTRQGRYEQYF.

V and J are TRBV6-5 and TRBJ1-2; TRBD1 matches at 7 bases. Germline V CDR1 and CDR2: MNHEY, SVGAGI. Unmatched junction bases numbered 12, after V lost 0 bases and J lost 5 bases. The CDR3 runs 17 residues. The CDR3 DNA sequence: TGTGCCAGCAGTTACTCGATAGAGGGGGCGAAGAAATATGGCTACACCTTC. Protein: CASSYSIEGAKKYGYTF.

The chain couples TRBV20-1 to TRBJ2-3, with 8 bases matching TRBD1. Germline CDR1 DFQATT, CDR2 SNEGSKA (reference sequence). V shed 6 bases, J shed 1 base, and the junction held 12 bases outside the gene matches. The CDR3 has 16 residues. This CDR3 is CSAHPLTGVRTDTQYF. The DNA of the CDR3 is TGCAGTGCCCACCCCCTGACAGGGGTACGCACAGATACGCAGTATTTT.

J is TRBJ2-1 and V is TRBV7-6, with a possible D match to TRBD2 (7 bases). Germline CDR1 reads SGHVS; CDR2 reads FNYEAQ. The V and J ends lost 7 bases and 5 bases respectively, with 24 bases between them. CDR3 length: 17 residues. The CDR3 nucleotides read TGTGCCAGCAACTCTCCACTCAGGGGAGGGACACACAATGAGCAGTTCTTC. Protein: CASNSPLRGGTHNEQFF.

The V call is TRBV9, the J call TRBJ1-1; D is uncertain. Germline V gives CDR1 SGDLS, CDR2 YYNGEE. The germline V and J ends were trimmed by 2 bases and 4 bases, with 15 bases remaining between them. The CDR3 runs to 15 residues. CDR3 sequence: CASSVNGGRSTEAFF. The CDR3 nucleotides are TGTGCCAGCAGCGTCAATGGTGGGCGAAGCACTGAAGCTTTCTTT.

The chain recombines TRBV14 with TRBJ2-3; tentative D call: TRBD2 (5 bases). CDR1 is SGHDN, CDR2 FVKESK, per germline. The V end lost 2 bases, the J end lost 6 bases, and 9 bases lay between the germline ends. The CDR3 runs 13 residues. Here the CDR3 DNA reads TGTGCCAGCAGCCAATCGAGGAGGGATACGCAGTATTTT. Protein: CASSQSRRDTQYF.

As DNA, the CDR3 is TGTGCCATCAGTGCCGGGACAAACTACGAGCAGTACTTC. Amino acids: CAISAGTNYEQYF. The chain joins TRBV10-3 to TRBJ2-7, with D maybe TRBD1 (6 bases). V was clipped by 4 bases and J by 3 bases, with 10 bases between them. The germline CDR1 and CDR2 sequences are ENHRY and SYGVKD. CDR3 length: 13 residues.

This clonotype came up a few times. The chain couples TRBV5-7 to TRBJ2-6; 7 nucleotides align to TRBD2. TRBV5-7 qualifies as an ORF whose function is uncertain. The length of the CDR3 is 17 residues. With 4 bases clipped from V and 0 bases from J, the junction kept 7 bases outside the gene matches. In DNA, the CDR3 is TGTGCCAGCAGCAAGGGACTACTGTACTCTGGGGCCAACGTCCTGACTTTC. It is translated as CASSKGLLYSGANVLTF.

There are a few counts of this clonotype. V usage is TRBV6-2 or TRBV6-3 and J usage is TRBJ1-1; D is perhaps TRBD1 (5 bases). Trimming stripped 6 bases from V and 5 bases from J, with 19 bases between. This CDR3 is built from 15 residues. Germline CDR1 reads MNHEY; CDR2 reads SVGEGT. The CDR3 nucleotides read TGTGCCAGCAGACCATCGGGACGTTCGGGAACTGAAGCTTTCTTT. Amino acid sequence: CASRPSGRSGTEAFF.

This clonotype was detected a few times. V usage is TRBV29-1 and J usage is TRBJ2-2; 8 bases are shared with TRBD1. Germline assignment: CDR1 SQVTM and CDR2 ANQGSEA. V was clipped by 6 bases and J by 7 bases; unmatched bases: 7. The CDR3 consists of 13 residues. The CDR3 is CSVADRGSGELFF. The CDR3 DNA is TGCAGCGTCGCAGACAGGGGCAGCGGGGAGCTGTTTTTT.

This clonotype was counted many times. The chain employs TRBV20-1 and TRBJ2-5, with unresolved D. V was cut by 5 bases and J by 5 bases, with 12 bases left in between. In germline, CDR1 is DFQATT, CDR2 SNEGSKA (reference sequence). The CDR3 consists of 12 residues. The CDR3 DNA sequence: TGCAGTGCTTCCTTCACTCCGGAGACCCAGTACTTC. Translated, it gives CSASFTPETQYF.

This clonotype was detected many times. This chain connects TRBV15 to TRBJ2-5; D possibly matches TRBD1 or TRBD2 (5 bases each). The V gene's germline CDR1 is LNHNV and CDR2 YYDKDF (reference sequence). V lost 2 bases, J lost 3 bases, and 13 bases lay in between. The CDR3 totals 15 residues. CDR3 DNA sequence: TGTGCCACCAGCAGAACCCCCCAGGGAGAAGAGACCCAGTACTTC. Translated: CATSRTPQGEETQYF. Drawing the rest from reference TRBV15 and TRBJ2-5, the complete variable domain is DAMVIQNPRYQVTQFGKPVTLSCSQTLNHNVMYWYQQKSSQAPKLLFHYYDKDFNNEADTPDNFQSRRPNTSFCFLDIRSPGLGDTAMYLCATSRTPQGEETQYFGPGTRLLVL.

This clonotype showed up just a few times. The V and J genes are TRBV7-2 and TRBJ1-5; D not certain. Germline values: CDR1 SGHTA, CDR2 FQGNSA. This CDR3 contains 16 residues. Deletions cut 5 bases from V and 0 bases from J, with 14 bases between. This chain's CDR3 is CASSHSLGYSNQPQHF. The CDR3, as DNA: TGTGCCAGCAGCCACTCATTGGGGTATAGCAATCAGCCCCAGCATTTT.

DNA for the CDR3: TGTGCCAGCAGTTATCGAGGGACTAGCGCACATGAGCAGTTCTTC. Residues: CASSYRGTSAHEQFF. This chain joins TRBV6-5 and TRBJ2-1, with 10 bases fitting TRBD2. Looked up from germline, CDR1 is MNHEY and CDR2 is SVGAGI. J was trimmed by 8 bases and V by 3 bases; bases with no gene match: 7. The CDR3 consists of 15 residues.

This clonotype was counted a few times. The V call is TRBV5-1, the J call TRBJ2-2; D gene unclear. Germline CDR1 SGHRS, CDR2 YFSETQ. This CDR3 has 15 amino acids. Trimming cost V 1 base and J 0 bases, with 7 bases left between them. Here the CDR3 reads CASSLSTTNTGELFF. The CDR3 bases are TGCGCCAGCAGCTTGTCTACAACGAACACCGGGGAGCTGTTTTTT. Full variable domain (outside the CDR3, taken from reference TRBV5-1 and TRBJ2-2): KAGVTQTPRYLIKTRGQQVTLSCSPISGHRSVSWYQQTPGQGLQFLFEYFSETQRNKGNFPGRFSGRQFSNSRSEMNVSTLELGDSALYLCASSLSTTNTGELFFGEGSRLTVL.